The clone carrying this T cell receptor beta chain was found a few times. The data are from a study of cytomegalovirus exposure and HLA in healthy donors. Study summary: Membership in the Caucasian-associated ancestry cluster was found for around four fifths of approximately 380 genotyped donors.

Primers for the PCR totalled 60 Vbeta and 13 Jbeta. Some clones are missing from TCRdb's copy, which holds only in-frame ones; the method was immunoSEQ multiplex PCR. The sample lists 100,000 to 150,000 clones, over 9.5% occurring once. Material for sequencing was PBMCs. The source of this sequence is a woman aged 18-29 years in good health and CMV-seropositive.

The CDR3 DNA reads as TGTGCCAGCAGTGAAGGGGTTAGCGGGAATTCCTACGAGCAGTACTTC. Translating gives CASSEGVSGNSYEQYF. The gene calls are TRBV2 and TRBJ2-7; 8 positions agree with TRBD2. The CDR3 sequence is 16 residues long. After removal of 1 base from V and 1 base from J, the junction contained 6 bases not matched to a gene. Germline lookup yields CDR1 SNHLY and CDR2 FYNNEI.